This T cell receptor (beta chain) was captured by sequencing in a study of T cell repertoires in cytomegalovirus infection (dated by TCRdb to about 2019). A note on the overall study: The HLA type of each donor mattered for the analysis, because public TCR beta signatures pointed to carriage of CMV infection along with the matching HLA type.

The study at large found these results: In both this cohort and an independent roughly 360-donor cohort, the cumulative frequency of public TCR beta family members distinguished carriers of CMV infection plus the relevant HLA type. The ex vivo response was dominated by HLA-C-restricted CMV-specific TCR beta clonotypes, which also provided the single most frequent clonotype in two of eight donors.

Note on this clonotype: The target of this receptor is not known. Within one base of it there is no much larger clone, and no base qualities were kept.

The CDR1 and CDR2 encoded by the germline V gene are SGHRS and YFSETQ. Trimming removed 0 bases from V and 3 bases from J, leaving 9 bases between the germline ends. CDR3 length: 14 amino acids, cysteine to phenylalanine. Only the CDR3 part of the read is kept: 42 bases, read in frame from the first base. The sample was run on an Illumina HiSeq 1500. TCRdb reworked the public reads: Q25 trimming with fastp, MiXCR clone assembly, productive beta chains retained. Each record represents a unique CDR3 protein, reported with the most common genes and DNA among its rows. In all, the sample holds 740,000 or so distinct CDR3 sequences, and about a third of those were seen once. More than 2.5% of the sample rests with the top ten.

The rearranged chain carries TRBV5-1 and TRBJ2-5; the D gene is possibly TRBD1 or TRBD2, with 6 bases matching each. This receptor was obtained from a human donor in good health (CMV status not recorded). Some clones in this sample may be carry-over from other donors' samples. The specimen was PBMCs. The bases are TGCGCCAGCAGCTTGGAGGGGGGCAAAGAGACCCAGTACTTC. This sequence encodes CASSLEGGKETQYF.